This TCR beta chain was identified in a study of blood T cell repertoires in COVID-19. In the study overall: Spain, Italy and the United States supplied samples that represented acute and convalescent COVID-19. The analysed material was cDNA or gDNA that came from T cells, B-cell-depleted T cells, or PBMCs.

Germline V gene data show CDR1 as SNHLY and CDR2 as FYNNEI. Trimming at V came to 6 bases and at J to 1 base, leaving 10 bases not matched to a gene. The CDR3 consists of 17 residues. Study processing details: Estimation of nucleated cell counts relied on the amplification of reference gene primers. Measured with immunoSEQ multiplex PCR; TCRdb has only the in-frame clones, and not every one. V and J calls and clone size follow that table, whereas D and trimming were derived from the DNA. In the table there are 84,000 or so clones, over 80% of which are singletons. The sample comprised peripheral blood. The chain carries TRBV2 and TRBJ1-5; TRBD1 matches 9 bases. This clonotype originated in a woman in her 70s with active or convalescent COVID-19. This chain's CDR3 is CASRETGQGISNQPQHF. The DNA of the CDR3 is TGTGCCAGCAGAGAAACCGGACAGGGGATAAGCAATCAGCCCCAGCATTTT.